The TCR beta chain described here comes from a study of CD4 T cells in relation to SARS-CoV-2 and coronaviruses. Data came from immunoSEQ multiplex PCR; TCRdb stores just in-frame clones and leaves some out. The table lists approximately 22,000 clones, roughly 70% of them singletons. This clone has only a few counts. Its antigen remains unidentified. The unexposed donors gave CD4+ T cells in about 2011-2018, prior to COVID-19. The cells were cultured for under 13 days before CD4+ T cells were isolated. Germline loops: CDR1 SGHTA, CDR2 FQGTGA. The CDR3 extends over 14 amino acids. V shed 4 bases and J 9 bases; nucleotides not matched to a gene: 4.

This sequence joins TRBV7-3 and TRBJ1-6; 9 nucleotides align to TRBD1. Sequences were obtained from CD4+ T cells from PBMCs, cultured in vitro. The TCR comes from a human donor in good health. The CDR3 is CASSYRGRFSPLHF. Here the CDR3 DNA reads TGTGCCAGCAGCTACAGGGGGCGATTTTCACCCCTCCACTTT.